The present T cell receptor beta chain was sequenced within a study of shared clonotypes between healthy human individuals. Only in-frame clones appear in the TCRdb table, and some are missing; sequencing was by immunoSEQ multiplex PCR. The data show more than 2 million clones, roughly 94% seen once. The CDR3 length is 13 residues. Terminally differentiated effector memory CD45RA+ cells were left out of the naive CD8 fraction, which was CD45RO-negative and positively selected for CCR7. The gene calls are TRBV21-1 and TRBJ2-7; the D call in the table, TRBD2, was not verified against the DNA. TRBV21-1 is marked as a pseudogene. The TCR originated in a man younger than 35 in good health. Sequenced material: naive CD8+ T cells sorted from blood. This chain's CDR3 is CATHTGFGYEQYF. CDR3 nucleotide sequence: TGTGCCACCCATACCGGGTTCGGCTACGAGCAGTACTTC.